These 7 T cell receptor beta chains were sequenced from one sample in a study of blood T cell repertoires in COVID-19. Measured with immunoSEQ multiplex PCR; TCRdb has only the in-frame clones, and not every one. The sample contains some 300,000 clones, 88% of which appear only once. Sequenced: peripheral blood. The source is a woman aged 25 to 39 who had recovered from COVID-19.

The V call is TRBV9, the J call TRBJ1-3; D ambiguous. This CDR3 has 15 amino acids. Germline values: CDR1 SGDLS, CDR2 YYNGEE. Between the trimmed V and J ends, which lost 0 bases and 0 bases, there was a span of 7 bases. The CDR3 DNA follows: TGTGCCAGCAGCGTAGAGTCAGGCTCTGGAAACACCATATATTTT. Translated: CASSVESGSGNTIYF.

The J gene is TRBJ2-7, the V gene TRBV3-1 (or the pseudogene TRBV3-2), with D possibly TRBD2 on 5 matching bases. Germline V gene lookup returns CDR1 LGHDT and CDR2 YNNKEL (reference sequence). This CDR3 has 11 amino acids. Trimming left V 3 bases short and J 6 bases short, with 6 bases between. DNA of the CDR3: TGTGCCAGCAGCCAGGGGAGCGAGCAGTACTTC. Its translation is CASSQGSEQYF.

V usage is TRBV9 and J usage is TRBJ1-6; D perhaps matches TRBD1 (6 bases). Trimming stripped 4 bases from V and 8 bases from J, with 13 bases between. This CDR3 spans 14 amino acids. Germline V CDR1 and CDR2: SGDLS, YYNGEE. CDR3 region: CASSPLGQYSPLHF. The CDR3 DNA reads as TGTGCCAGCAGCCCGCTAGGACAGTATTCACCCCTCCACTTT.

The rearrangement uses TRBV3-1 (or the pseudogene TRBV3-2) and TRBJ2-3; D is unresolved. The CDR3 is 12 residues long. Trimming cost V 5 bases and J 0 bases, with 3 bases left between them. The V gene's germline CDR1 is LGHDT and CDR2 YNNKEL (reference sequence). The CDR3 loop reads CASSLSTDTQYF. CDR3 bases: TGTGCCAGCAGCTTAAGCACAGATACGCAGTATTTT.

The V call is TRBV16, the J call TRBJ1-2; 7 bases map to TRBD1. From germline, CDR1 is KGHSY and CDR2 FQNENV. V gave up 4 bases and J gave up 6 bases; unmatched junction bases: 8. There are 14 residues in the CDR3. The CDR3 DNA reads TGTGCCAGCAGCCCTTTGACAGGGTACGATGGCTACACCTTC. Its protein product is CASSPLTGYDGYTF.

This chain uses TRBV11-3 with TRBJ2-5, with 9 bases lining up with TRBD2. Germline values: CDR1 SGHNT, CDR2 YENEEA. There are 15 residues in the CDR3. J lost 4 bases, V lost 1 base, and 4 bases had no gene match. CDR3 coding DNA: TGTGCCAGCAGCTTAGGTAGCGGGGGTACAGAGACCCAGTACTTC. It specifies CASSLGSGGTETQYF.

Written as DNA, the CDR3 is TGTGCCAGCAGCTTAGAGCACAAGGGGGAGACCCAGTACTTC. It encodes CASSLEHKGETQYF. The chain couples TRBV7-2 to TRBJ2-5, with D tentatively TRBD1 (5 bases). V was pared by 1 base and J by 5 bases, with 11 bases between. CDR1 is SGHTA and CDR2 is FQGNSA in the germline V gene. The CDR3 length is 14 residues.